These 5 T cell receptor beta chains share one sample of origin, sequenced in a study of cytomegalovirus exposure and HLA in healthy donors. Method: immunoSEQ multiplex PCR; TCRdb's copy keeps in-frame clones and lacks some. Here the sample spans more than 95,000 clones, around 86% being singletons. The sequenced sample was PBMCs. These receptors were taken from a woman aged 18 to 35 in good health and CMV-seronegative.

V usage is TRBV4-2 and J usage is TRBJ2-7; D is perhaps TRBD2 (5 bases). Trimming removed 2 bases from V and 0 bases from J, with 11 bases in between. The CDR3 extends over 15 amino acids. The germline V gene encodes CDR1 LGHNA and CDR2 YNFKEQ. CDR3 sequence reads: CASSQKRSGSYEQYF. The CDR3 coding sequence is TGTGCCAGCAGCCAAAAAAGGAGCGGCTCCTACGAGCAGTACTTC.

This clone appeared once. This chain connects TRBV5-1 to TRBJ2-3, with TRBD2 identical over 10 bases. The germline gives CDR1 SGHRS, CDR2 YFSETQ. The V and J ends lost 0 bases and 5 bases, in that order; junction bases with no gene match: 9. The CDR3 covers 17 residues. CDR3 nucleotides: TGCGCCAGCAGCTTGGCCCCTAGCGGGAGTTTTGGAGATACGCAGTATTTT. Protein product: CASSLAPSGSFGDTQYF.

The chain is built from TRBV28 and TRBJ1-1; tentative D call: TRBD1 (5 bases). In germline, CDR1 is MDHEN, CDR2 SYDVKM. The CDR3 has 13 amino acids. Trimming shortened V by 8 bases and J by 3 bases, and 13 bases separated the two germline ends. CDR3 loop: CASQFRADTEAFF. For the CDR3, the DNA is TGTGCCAGCCAATTCAGGGCAGACACTGAAGCTTTCTTT.

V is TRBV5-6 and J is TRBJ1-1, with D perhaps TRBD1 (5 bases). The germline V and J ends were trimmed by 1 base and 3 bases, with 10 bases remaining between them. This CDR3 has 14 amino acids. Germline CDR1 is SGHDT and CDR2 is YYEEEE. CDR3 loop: CASSLQGGYTEAFF. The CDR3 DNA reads TGTGCCAGCAGCTTGCAGGGAGGGTACACTGAAGCTTTCTTT.

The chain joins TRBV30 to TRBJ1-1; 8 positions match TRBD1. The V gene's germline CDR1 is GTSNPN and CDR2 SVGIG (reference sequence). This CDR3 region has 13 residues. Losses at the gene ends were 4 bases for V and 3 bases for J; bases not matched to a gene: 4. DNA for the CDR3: TGTGCCTGGAACAGGGGGTTTTACACTGAAGCTTTCTTT. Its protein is CAWNRGFYTEAFF.